These T cell receptor beta chains were read from a single sample in a study of blood T cell repertoires in COVID-19. Using immunoSEQ multiplex PCR, the repertoire was profiled, and TCRdb retains in-frame clones only, with some absent. The sample has almost 200,000 clones, 89% seen once. What was sequenced was PBMCs or T cells enriched from blood (not recorded which). The receptors derive from a woman under 30 who had recovered from COVID-19. Both conserved end residues are part of each CDR3. Each record gives: J gene, clone size, D gene, CDR3 length, V gene, CDR3 DNA, CDR3 protein. The D gene is left open where the match is weak. Where a row states a size, it is once, few, many or the class of an expanded clone; other rows omit it.

TRBJ1-2	few	NA	17	TRBV5-6	TGTGCCAGCAGCTTTCGCTCGCGGGAGTTGGGCCGGTATGGCTACACCTTC	CASSFRSRELGRYGYTF
TRBJ2-2	once	TRBD1	13	TRBV5-1	TGCGCCAGCACTTACAGGGGGACCGGGGAGCTGTTTTTT	CASTYRGTGELFF
TRBJ1-1	once	TRBD1	15	TRBV19	TGTGCCAGTAGTTTCTACCAGGGGGTAGGCACTGAAGCTTTCTTT	CASSFYQGVGTEAFF
TRBJ2-5	NA	NA	15	TRBV9	TGTGCCAGCAGCGTTTTCGGGGAATACCAAGAGACCCAGTACTTC	CASSVFGEYQETQYF
TRBJ2-7	NA	TRBD1	21	TRBV28	TGTGCCAGCAGTTTCAATCTTTACGGGACAGTTCATCATGGGGGCGCCTACGAGCAGTACTTC	CASSFNLYGTVHHGGAYEQYF
TRBJ2-2	few	NA	14	TRBV6-4	TGTGCCAGCAGTGACACACAGGACACCGGGGAGCTGTTTTTT	CASSDTQDTGELFF
TRBJ2-7	NA	NA	13	TRBV24-1	TGTGCCACCAGTGCCCCTGCGGGGCGCGAGCAGTACTTC	CATSAPAGREQYF
TRBJ1-3	NA	NA	21	TRBV21-1	TGTGCCAGCAGCAAAGGCCCAACGGACAAGGGGTTACCCGTCTCTGGAAACACCATATATTTT	CASSKGPTDKGLPVSGNTIYF
TRBJ2-1	NA	TRBD2	18	TRBV5-1	TGCGCCAGCAGCTTGGAGGGACTAGCGGGGGGGCCCGGTAATGAGCAGTTCTTC	CASSLEGLAGGPGNEQFF
TRBJ2-2	NA	TRBD1	16	TRBV7-9	TGTGCCAGCAGCCGCAACCCGGGACAGGGCCCCGGGGAGCTGTTTTTT	CASSRNPGQGPGELFF
TRBJ2-1	NA	NA	13	TRBV2	TGTGCCAGCGTGCAGGGCTCCTACAATGAGCAGTTCTTC	CASVQGSYNEQFF
TRBJ1-2	NA	NA	14	TRBV5-1	TGCGCCAGCAGCCGGACAACAGCTAACTATGGCTACACCTTC	CASSRTTANYGYTF
TRBJ2-7	NA	TRBD2	16	TRBV6-1	TGTGCCAGCAGTGAAAGTAGGGCTAGCGGGGGGCGCGAGCAGTACTTC	CASSESRASGGREQYF
TRBJ2-7	NA	NA	16	TRBV6-5	TGTGCCAGCAGTTCACAGACAGCCGGGACTCCAGCCGAGCAGTACTTC	CASSSQTAGTPAEQYF
TRBJ1-1	NA	NA	14	TRBV28	TGTGCCAGCAGTTTGACGGGGGGAAAGGGTGAAGCTTTCTTT	CASSLTGGKGEAFF
TRBJ1-6	NA	TRBD1	14	TRBV7-9	TGTGCCAGCAAATCCGGGACAGGGGCCTCACCCCTCCACTTT	CASKSGTGASPLHF
TRBJ1-5	NA	NA	15	TRBV19	TGTGCCAGCTCCATTCAAGGGGGGGTGAATCAGCCCCAGCATTTT	CASSIQGGVNQPQHF
TRBJ2-1	NA	NA	13	TRBV12-3/TRBV12-4	TGTGCCAGCGGGCTAGCCGGGTTCAATGAGCAGTTCTTC	CASGLAGFNEQFF
TRBJ2-1	once	NA	13	TRBV18	TGTGCCAGCTCACCCCCTATTAAGAATGAGCAGTTCTTC	CASSPPIKNEQFF
TRBJ2-5	NA	NA	15	TRBV2	TGTGCCAGCAGTGTGGTCGGGTACAAGCAAGAGACCCAGTACTTC	CASSVVGYKQETQYF
TRBJ1-6	NA	NA	17	TRBV5-1	TGCGCCAGCAGCTTGGCCGAGGGCGCCTCCTATAATTCACCCCTCCACTTT	CASSLAEGASYNSPLHF
TRBJ1-1	NA	NA	15	TRBV9	TGTGCCAGCAGCAAGTCGGGGGGCGGCCACACTGAAGCTTTCTTT	CASSKSGGGHTEAFF
TRBJ2-7	NA	NA	14	TRBV21-1	TGTGCCAGGACCGATCCGGACAGAACCTACGAGCAGTACTTC	CARTDPDRTYEQYF
TRBJ2-5	NA	NA	15	TRBV7-9	TGTGCCAGCAGCTTAGCACGTCAGAACCAAGAGACCCAGTACTTC	CASSLARQNQETQYF
TRBJ2-1	NA	TRBD2	15	TRBV5-1	TGCGCCAGCAGCCTGTCTAGCGGGGGGGCTCGCGAGCAGTTCTTC	CASSLSSGGAREQFF
TRBJ2-1	NA	TRBD1	14	TRBV2	TGTGCCAGCAGACGGACAGGGGGCTACAATGAGCAGTTCTTC	CASRRTGGYNEQFF
TRBJ2-7	NA	TRBD2	15	TRBV7-9	TGTGCCAGCAGCTTAAGCGGGGGGATCTCCTACGAGCAGTACTTC	CASSLSGGISYEQYF
TRBJ2-7	NA	NA	15	TRBV11-2	TGTGCCAGCAGCTTAGGAAGTCAGGGTTTAGGCGAGCAGTACTTC	CASSLGSQGLGEQYF
TRBJ2-3	NA	TRBD2	16	TRBV3-1/TRBV3-2	TGTGCCAGCAGCCCCGGACTAGCGACCAGCACAGATACGCAGTATTTT	CASSPGLATSTDTQYF
TRBJ1-2	NA	NA	13	TRBV24-1	TGTGCCACCAGTAGTTACAGGGACGGCGGCTACACCTTC	CATSSYRDGGYTF
TRBJ1-1	NA	TRBD1	15	TRBV5-8	TGTGCCAGCAGCCCCTGGACAGGGGGTGTGTCGGAAGCTTTCTTT	CASSPWTGGVSEAFF
TRBJ2-2	NA	NA	14	TRBV10-3	TGTGCCATCAGATTAGACAGGAACACCGGGGAGCTGTTTTTT	CAIRLDRNTGELFF
TRBJ2-3	NA	TRBD2	14	TRBV7-9	TGTGCCAGCAGCCGCGGGGGGCTGGGAGATACGCAGTATTTT	CASSRGGLGDTQYF
TRBJ1-5	once	NA	15	TRBV7-2	TGTGCCAGCAGCTCCCGCCGCCTTGACACGTCGCCCCAGCATTTT	CASSSRRLDTSPQHF
TRBJ1-1	NA	TRBD1	14	TRBV3-1/TRBV3-2	TGTGCCAGCAGCCAGACAGGGATGAACACTGAAGCTTTCTTT	CASSQTGMNTEAFF
TRBJ1-1	NA	NA	14	TRBV13	TGTGCCAGCAGAGACGGACAGCAAAACACTGAAGCTTTCTTT	CASRDGQQNTEAFF
TRBJ1-4	few	TRBD1	14	TRBV19	TGTGCCAGTAGTACGGGACAGGATTTTGAAAAACTGTTTTTT	CASSTGQDFEKLFF
TRBJ1-5	NA	NA	15	TRBV28	TGTGCCAGCAGTCCTCTCACCCCAAGCGATCAGCCCCAGCATTTT	CASSPLTPSDQPQHF
TRBJ2-7	NA	TRBD1	15	TRBV3-1/TRBV3-2	TGTGCCAGCAGCCAAGTCCGACAGGGGAGAAACGAGCAGTACTTC	CASSQVRQGRNEQYF
TRBJ1-6	NA	NA	13	TRBV6-5	TGTGCCAGCCAGACAGGCTATAATTCACCCCTCCACTTT	CASQTGYNSPLHF
TRBJ1-6	NA	TRBD1	17	TRBV4-1	TGCGCCAGCAGCCAAGACGAACAGGGGGCAAATAATTCACCCCTCCACTTT	CASSQDEQGANNSPLHF
TRBJ2-3	NA	TRBD1	14	TRBV5-6	TGTGCCAGCAGCCCGACAGGGGGCACTGGTACGCAGTATTTT	CASSPTGGTGTQYF
TRBJ1-4	NA	TRBD1	17	TRBV5-1	TGCGCCAGCAGTTCCACGCCAAACAGGGGAACAGATGAAAAACTGTTTTTT	CASSSTPNRGTDEKLFF
TRBJ1-2	NA	TRBD1	14	TRBV9	TGTGCCAGCAGCGTGGGACAGACTAACTATGGCTACACCTTC	CASSVGQTNYGYTF
TRBJ2-7	NA	TRBD1	14	TRBV5-4	TGTGCCAGCAGCTCCTCGGGACAGGCGTACGAGCAGTACTTC	CASSSSGQAYEQYF
TRBJ1-6	NA	NA	16	TRBV19	TGTGCCAGCAAAGACCTCCTAGTCACCTATAATTCACCCCTCCACTTT	CASKDLLVTYNSPLHF
TRBJ1-1	NA	TRBD1	15	TRBV6-5	TGTGCCAGCAGTCCGACCAGGGGGCTTTACACTGAAGCTTTCTTT	CASSPTRGLYTEAFF
TRBJ2-6	NA	NA	15	TRBV27	TGTGCCAGCAGTTGGGGCGGGGCTGGGGCCAACGTCCTGACTTTC	CASSWGGAGANVLTF
TRBJ1-5	NA	TRBD1	14	TRBV2	TGTGCCAGCAACCCTGCAGGGGGCGGTCAGCCCCAGCATTTT	CASNPAGGGQPQHF
TRBJ1-6	NA	TRBD1	16	TRBV5-8	TGTGCCAGCAGCTTGGAAACGGGACAGGGGGGTTCACCCCTCCACTTT	CASSLETGQGGSPLHF
TRBJ2-7	NA	TRBD1	13	TRBV4-1	TGCGCCAGCAGCCAGGGGACAGGGGACGAGCAGTACTTC	CASSQGTGDEQYF
TRBJ1-6	NA	TRBD1	14	TRBV14	TGTGCCAGCAGCTTCCCAGGGGGAAGTTCACCCCTCCACTTT	CASSFPGGSSPLHF
TRBJ2-7	NA	TRBD1	15	TRBV5-1	TGCGCCAGCAGCGTGATACAGGGGGCGCGGGACGAGCAGTACTTC	CASSVIQGARDEQYF
TRBJ1-2	NA	NA	13	TRBV7-2	TGTGCCAGCAGCAAAGAGATTAACTATGGCTACACCTTC	CASSKEINYGYTF
TRBJ2-5	NA	TRBD2	14	TRBV6-6	TGTGCCAGCAGTTACGGGACTAGCTGGGAGACCCAGTACTTC	CASSYGTSWETQYF
TRBJ2-3	NA	TRBD2	17	TRBV27	TGTGCCAGCAGTTTCGTGACTAGCGTTTCTAGCACAGATACGCAGTATTTT	CASSFVTSVSSTDTQYF
TRBJ2-1	NA	TRBD2	16	TRBV4-2	TGTGCCAGCAGCCAAGCCCCCCAGCGGGGGGGGAGGGAGCAGTTCTTC	CASSQAPQRGGREQFF
TRBJ2-1	NA	NA	14	TRBV13	TGTGCCAGCAGCGCATACAGGGCCCACAATGAGCAGTTCTTC	CASSAYRAHNEQFF
TRBJ1-2	NA	TRBD1	17	TRBV5-1	TGCGCCAGCAGCGAGGGTACCGGGACAGGGGGAAGGTATGGCTACACCTTC	CASSEGTGTGGRYGYTF